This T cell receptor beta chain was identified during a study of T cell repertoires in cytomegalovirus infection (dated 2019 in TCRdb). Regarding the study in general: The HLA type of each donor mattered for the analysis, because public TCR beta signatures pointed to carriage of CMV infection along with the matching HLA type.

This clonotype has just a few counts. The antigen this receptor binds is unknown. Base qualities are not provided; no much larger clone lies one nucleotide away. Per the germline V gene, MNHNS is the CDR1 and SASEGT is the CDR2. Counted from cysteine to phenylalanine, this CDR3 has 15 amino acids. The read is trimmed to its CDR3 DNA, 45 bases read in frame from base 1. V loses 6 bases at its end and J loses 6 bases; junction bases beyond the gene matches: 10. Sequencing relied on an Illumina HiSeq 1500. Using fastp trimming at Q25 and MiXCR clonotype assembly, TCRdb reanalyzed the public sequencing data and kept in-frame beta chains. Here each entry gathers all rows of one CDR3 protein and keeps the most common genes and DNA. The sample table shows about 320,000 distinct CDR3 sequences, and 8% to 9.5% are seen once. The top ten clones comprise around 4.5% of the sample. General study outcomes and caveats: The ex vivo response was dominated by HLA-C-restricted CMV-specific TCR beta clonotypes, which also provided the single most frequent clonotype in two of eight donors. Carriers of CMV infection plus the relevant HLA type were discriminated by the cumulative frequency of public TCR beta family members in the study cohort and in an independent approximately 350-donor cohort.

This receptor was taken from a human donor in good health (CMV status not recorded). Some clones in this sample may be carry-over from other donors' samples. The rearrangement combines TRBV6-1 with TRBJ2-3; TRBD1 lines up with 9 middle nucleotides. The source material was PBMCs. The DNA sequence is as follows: TGTGCCAGCAGGAGGAGGACAGGGGAGGAGGATACGCAGTATTTT. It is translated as CASRRRTGEEDTQYF.